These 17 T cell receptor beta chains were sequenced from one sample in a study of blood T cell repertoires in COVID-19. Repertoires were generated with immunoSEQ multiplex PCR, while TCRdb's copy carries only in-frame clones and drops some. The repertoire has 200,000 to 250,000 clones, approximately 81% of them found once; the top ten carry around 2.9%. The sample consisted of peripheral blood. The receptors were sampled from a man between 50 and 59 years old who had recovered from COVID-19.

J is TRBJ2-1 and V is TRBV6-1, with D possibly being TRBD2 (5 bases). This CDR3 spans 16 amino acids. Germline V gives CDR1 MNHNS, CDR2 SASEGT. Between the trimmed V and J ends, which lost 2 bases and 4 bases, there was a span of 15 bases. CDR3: CASSERKTTQYNEQFF. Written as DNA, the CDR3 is TGTGCCAGCAGTGAAAGAAAGACTACACAATACAATGAGCAGTTCTTC.

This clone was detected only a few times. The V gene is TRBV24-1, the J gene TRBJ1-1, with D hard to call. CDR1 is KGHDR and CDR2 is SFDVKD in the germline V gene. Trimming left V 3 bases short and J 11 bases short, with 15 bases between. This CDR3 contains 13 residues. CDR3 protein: CATSDAGFPGAFF. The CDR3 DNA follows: TGTGCCACCAGTGATGCGGGGTTTCCTGGGGCTTTCTTT.

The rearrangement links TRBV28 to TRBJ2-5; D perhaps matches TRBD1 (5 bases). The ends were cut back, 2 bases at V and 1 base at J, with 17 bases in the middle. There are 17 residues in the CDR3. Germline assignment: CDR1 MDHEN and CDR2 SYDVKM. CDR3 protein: CASSLQGPSPRQETQYF. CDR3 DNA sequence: TGTGCCAGCAGTTTACAGGGCCCTTCCCCGCGCCAAGAGACCCAGTACTTC.

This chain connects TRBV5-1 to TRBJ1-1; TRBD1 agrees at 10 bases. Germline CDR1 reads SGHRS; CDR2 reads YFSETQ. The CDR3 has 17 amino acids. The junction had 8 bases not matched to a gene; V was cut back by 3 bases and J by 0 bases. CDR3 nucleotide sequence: TGCGCCAGCAGCTCGGACAGGGGGAAGGGAGTGAACACTGAAGCTTTCTTT. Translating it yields CASSSDRGKGVNTEAFF.

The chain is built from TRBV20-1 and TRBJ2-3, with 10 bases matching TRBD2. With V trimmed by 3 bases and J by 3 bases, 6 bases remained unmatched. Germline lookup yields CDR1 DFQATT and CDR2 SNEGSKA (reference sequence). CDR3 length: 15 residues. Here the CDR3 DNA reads TGCAGTGCTAGTCACGCACTAGCGGGAACAGATACGCAGTATTTT. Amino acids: CSASHALAGTDTQYF.

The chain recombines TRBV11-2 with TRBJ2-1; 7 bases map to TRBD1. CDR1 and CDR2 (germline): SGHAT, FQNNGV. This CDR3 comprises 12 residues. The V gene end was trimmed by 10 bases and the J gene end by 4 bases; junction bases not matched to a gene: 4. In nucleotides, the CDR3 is TGTGCCACTCGGACAGGTTACAATGAGCAGTTCTTC. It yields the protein CATRTGYNEQFF.

The CDR3 nucleotides read TGTGCCAGCAGTGCCGGGACTAGCGGGAGGTATTATGAGCAGTTCTTC. Translated: CASSAGTSGRYYEQFF. V and J are TRBV28 and TRBJ2-1, with 15 bases fitting TRBD2. Trimming cost V 5 bases and J 8 bases; bases outside gene matches: 7. This CDR3 has 16 residues. CDR1 and CDR2 (germline): MDHEN, SYDVKM.

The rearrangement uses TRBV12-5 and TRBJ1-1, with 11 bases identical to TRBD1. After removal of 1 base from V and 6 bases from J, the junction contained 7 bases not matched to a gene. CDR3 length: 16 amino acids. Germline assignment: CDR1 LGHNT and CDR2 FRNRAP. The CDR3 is CASGLAWTGGASEAFF. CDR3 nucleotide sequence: TGTGCTAGTGGTTTGGCCTGGACAGGGGGCGCATCTGAAGCTTTCTTT.

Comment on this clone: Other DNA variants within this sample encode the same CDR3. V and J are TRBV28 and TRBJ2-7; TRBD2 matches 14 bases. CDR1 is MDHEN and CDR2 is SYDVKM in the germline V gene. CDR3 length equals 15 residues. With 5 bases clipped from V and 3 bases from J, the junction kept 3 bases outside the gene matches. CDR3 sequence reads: CASSAGTSGSYEQYF. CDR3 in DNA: TGTGCCAGCAGTGCCGGGACTAGCGGGAGCTACGAGCAGTACTTC.

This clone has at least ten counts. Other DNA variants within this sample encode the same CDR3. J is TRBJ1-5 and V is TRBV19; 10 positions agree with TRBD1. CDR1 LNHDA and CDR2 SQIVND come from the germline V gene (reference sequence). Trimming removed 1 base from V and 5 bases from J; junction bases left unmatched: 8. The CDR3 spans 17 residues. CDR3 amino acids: CASSIGTGGGRYQPQHF. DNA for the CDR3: TGTGCCAGTAGTATAGGGACAGGGGGGGGGAGATATCAGCCCCAGCATTTT.

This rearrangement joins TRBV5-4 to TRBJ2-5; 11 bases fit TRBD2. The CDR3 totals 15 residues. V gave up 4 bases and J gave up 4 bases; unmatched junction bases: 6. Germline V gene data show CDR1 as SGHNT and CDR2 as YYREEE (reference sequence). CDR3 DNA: TGTGCCAGCAGCCCCAGGCTAGCGGGGGGAGAGACCCAGTACTTC. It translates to CASSPRLAGGETQYF.

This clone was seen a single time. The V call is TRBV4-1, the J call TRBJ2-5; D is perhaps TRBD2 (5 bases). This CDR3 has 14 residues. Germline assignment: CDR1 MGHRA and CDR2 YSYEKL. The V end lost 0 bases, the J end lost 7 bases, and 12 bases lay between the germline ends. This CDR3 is CASSQEEGPWTQYF. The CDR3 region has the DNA TGCGCCAGCAGCCAAGAAGAGGGCCCTTGGACCCAGTACTTC.

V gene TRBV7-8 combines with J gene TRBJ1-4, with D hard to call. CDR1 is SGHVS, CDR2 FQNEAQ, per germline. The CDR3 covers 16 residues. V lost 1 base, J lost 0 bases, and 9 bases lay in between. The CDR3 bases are TGTGCCAGCAGCTTAGTCGGGAGGACAACTAATGAAAAACTGTTTTTT. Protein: CASSLVGRTTNEKLFF.

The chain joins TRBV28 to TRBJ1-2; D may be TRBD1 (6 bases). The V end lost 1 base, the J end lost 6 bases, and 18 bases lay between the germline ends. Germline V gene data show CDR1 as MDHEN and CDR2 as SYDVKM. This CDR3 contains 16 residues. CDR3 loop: CASSLYPPGEPHGYTF. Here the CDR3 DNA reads TGTGCCAGCAGTTTATATCCCCCAGGGGAGCCTCATGGCTACACCTTC.

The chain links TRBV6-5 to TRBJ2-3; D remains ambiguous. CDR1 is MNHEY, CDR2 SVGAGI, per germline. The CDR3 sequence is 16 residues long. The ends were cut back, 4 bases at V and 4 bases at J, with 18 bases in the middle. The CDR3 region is CASSSPGASGSDTQYF. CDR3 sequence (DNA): TGTGCCAGCAGTTCCCCTGGAGCCTCCGGTTCAGATACGCAGTATTTT.

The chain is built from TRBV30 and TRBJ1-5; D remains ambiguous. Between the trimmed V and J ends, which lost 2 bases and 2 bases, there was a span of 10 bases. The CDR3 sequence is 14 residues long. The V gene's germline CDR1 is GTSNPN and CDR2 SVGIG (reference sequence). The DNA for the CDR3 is TGTGCCTGGAGTTTACAGAGGGGCAATCAGCCCCAGCATTTT. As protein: CAWSLQRGNQPQHF.

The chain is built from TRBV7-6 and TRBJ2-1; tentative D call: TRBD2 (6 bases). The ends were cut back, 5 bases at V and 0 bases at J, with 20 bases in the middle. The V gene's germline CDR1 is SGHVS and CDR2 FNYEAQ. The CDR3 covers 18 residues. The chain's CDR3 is CASSPYAYGRDSYNEQFF. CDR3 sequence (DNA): TGTGCCAGCAGCCCTTACGCGTACGGGAGAGACTCCTACAATGAGCAGTTCTTC. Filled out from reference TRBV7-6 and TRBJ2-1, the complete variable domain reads GAGVSQSPRYKVTKRGQDVALRCDPISGHVSLYWYRQALGQGPEFLTYFNYEAQQDKSGLPNDRFSAERPEGSISTLTIQRTEQRDSAMYRCASSPYAYGRDSYNEQFFGPGTRLTVL.